These 24 T cell receptor beta chains came from one sample sequenced in a study of cytomegalovirus exposure and HLA in healthy donors. Use of 60 Vbeta and 13 Jbeta primers characterized the PCR. Sequencing used immunoSEQ multiplex PCR; TCRdb keeps in-frame clones, though not all of them. The data contain 190,000 or so clones, around 75% of them seen just once; the ten biggest clones take up about 0.37%. Input material: PBMCs. The receptor source for this set is a male donor in good health and CMV-seropositive.

In its sample, this clone was seen a few times. The chain is built from TRBV2 and TRBJ2-2, with 9 positions matching TRBD1. J gave up 5 bases and V 8 bases, and 6 bases lay outside the gene matches. CDR1 and CDR2 (germline): SNHLY, FYNNEI. The CDR3 loop spans 14 amino acids. The CDR3 sequence: CASQQGARTGELFF. The CDR3 DNA is TGTGCCAGCCAACAGGGGGCGCGGACCGGGGAGCTGTTTTTT.

The chain uses TRBV5-1 and TRBJ1-1, with 9 bases that match TRBD1. The ends lost 3 bases at V and 4 bases at J; junction bases unmatched: 4. In germline, CDR1 is SGHRS, CDR2 YFSETQ. This CDR3 has 14 residues. CDR3 sequence reads: CASSSSTGGTEAFF. The CDR3 region has the DNA TGCGCCAGCAGCTCCTCGACAGGGGGCACTGAAGCTTTCTTT.

The chain combines TRBV19 with TRBJ2-1; 13 bases line up with TRBD2. Germline assignment: CDR1 LNHDA and CDR2 SQIVND (reference sequence). With V trimmed by 5 bases and J by 7 bases, 11 bases remained unmatched. This CDR3 contains 17 residues. The CDR3 DNA is TGTGCCAGTAGTGCCGGGCGAGGACTAGCGGGAGTTAATGAGCAGTTCTTC. The encoded protein is CASSAGRGLAGVNEQFF.

The V gene is TRBV4-3, the J gene TRBJ2-3; TRBD2 matches at 11 bases. CDR3 length equals 18 residues. The germline V gene has CDR1 LGHNA and CDR2 YSLEER. V lost 2 bases to trimming and J lost 0 bases; unmatched junction nucleotides: 7. The CDR3 DNA sequence: TGCGCCAGCAGCCAACAGGAGGGGACTAGCGGTAGCACAGATACGCAGTATTTT. Protein product: CASSQQEGTSGSTDTQYF.

The gene calls are TRBV9 and TRBJ2-7, with 7 nucleotides matching TRBD1. Germline V lookup: CDR1 SGDLS, CDR2 YYNGEE. The junction had 7 bases not matched to a gene; V was cut back by 3 bases and J by 4 bases. The CDR3 has 14 amino acids. For the CDR3, the DNA is TGTGCCAGCAGCGCCGGGACAGTAGAATACGAGCAGTACTTC. Its protein product is CASSAGTVEYEQYF.

The chain employs TRBV6-5 and TRBJ2-7; 8 bases match TRBD2. This CDR3 is 14 amino acids long. Per germline, CDR1 MNHEY and CDR2 SVGAGI. Germline trimming cut 6 bases from V and 1 base from J; bases unmatched to any gene: 5. The CDR3 loop is CASSPLADSYEQYF. The CDR3 coding sequence is TGTGCCAGCAGCCCACTAGCGGATTCCTACGAGCAGTACTTC.

The chain joins TRBV19 to TRBJ1-5; the D is unclear. The CDR3 runs to 14 residues. Germline V gene sequence: CDR1 LNHDA, CDR2 SQIVND (reference sequence). The V end was cut by 3 bases, the J end by 4 bases, with 10 bases between. As DNA, the CDR3 is TGTGCCAGTAGTATCCGGGTAAGGAATCAGCCCCAGCATTTT. This sequence encodes CASSIRVRNQPQHF.

The chain joins TRBV6-1 to TRBJ1-5; D remains unclear. Trimming took off 5 bases at V and 6 bases at J, with 11 bases between the two ends. Germline V CDR1 and CDR2: MNHNS, SASEGT. The length of the CDR3 is 13 residues. DNA for the CDR3: TGTGCCAGCAGTCTTGTAGCGCCTCAGCCCCAGCATTTT. Residues: CASSLVAPQPQHF.

Only a few counts were recorded for this clone. The gene calls are TRBV7-9 and TRBJ2-5, with D maybe TRBD1 (5 bases). V lost 4 bases and J 1 base, leaving 7 bases between the germline ends. Per germline, CDR1 SEHNR and CDR2 FQNEAQ (reference sequence). The length of the CDR3 is 13 residues. The CDR3 DNA reads as TGTGCCAGCAGCTGGACATTCCAAGAGACCCAGTACTTC. This translates into CASSWTFQETQYF. Based on the CDR3 plus reference TRBV7-9 and TRBJ2-5, the full variable domain is DTGVSQNPRHKITKRGQNVTFRCDPISEHNRLYWYRQTLGQGPEFLTYFQNEAQLEKSRLLSDRFSAERPKGSFSTLEIQRTEQGDSAMYLCASSWTFQETQYFGPGTRLLVL.

The rearrangement joins TRBV15 to TRBJ2-7, with 9 bases lining up with TRBD1. This CDR3 is 15 amino acids long. The junction had 9 bases not matched to a gene; V was cut back by 5 bases and J by 4 bases. The germline CDR1 and CDR2 sequences are LNHNV and YYDKDF (reference sequence). The CDR3 spells CATSRRTGVHYEQYF. DNA of the CDR3: TGTGCCACCAGCCGAAGGACAGGGGTCCATTACGAGCAGTACTTC.

The genes are TRBV5-1 and TRBJ2-1; D may be TRBD2 (5 bases). CDR1 and CDR2 from the germline V gene are SGHRS and YFSETQ. This CDR3 contains 13 residues. Between the trimmed V and J ends, which lost 5 bases and 6 bases, there was a span of 12 bases. The DNA of the CDR3 is TGCGCCAGCAGTAGGGAGAAGGTCAATGAGCAGTTCTTC. Its translation: CASSREKVNEQFF.

The CDR3 loop reads CAISESLIHARNEQFF. The CDR3 nucleotides are TGTGCCATCAGTGAGTCTCTGATACACGCGAGGAATGAGCAGTTCTTC. V and J are TRBV10-3 and TRBJ2-1; D gene uncertain. The V gene lost 0 bases and the J gene lost 7 bases, with 16 bases spanning the gap. The CDR3 has 16 residues. Germline assignment: CDR1 ENHRY and CDR2 SYGVKD.

This rearrangement joins TRBV30 to TRBJ2-7; maybe TRBD2 (6 bases). V was pared by 3 bases and J by 1 base, with 7 bases between. CDR1 and CDR2 from the germline V gene are GTSNPN and SVGIG (reference sequence). This CDR3 comprises 12 residues. This CDR3 reads CAWSGGSYEQYF. The CDR3 DNA reads as TGTGCCTGGAGCGGAGGGTCCTACGAGCAGTACTTC. The variable domain in full, with the rest retrieved from reference TRBV30 and TRBJ2-7, is SQTIHQWPATLVQPVGSPLSLECTVEGTSNPNLYWYRQAAGRGLQLLFYSVGIGQISSEVPQNLSASRPQDRQFILSSKKLLLSDSGFYLCAWSGGSYEQYFGPGTRLTVT.

This clone was seen more than once but under ten times. V gene TRBV27 combines with J gene TRBJ2-3, with TRBD2 matching over 8 bases. J was trimmed by 0 bases and V by 2 bases; bases with no gene match: 10. There are 18 residues in the CDR3. CDR1 is MNHEY and CDR2 is SMNVEV in the germline V gene (reference sequence). In DNA, the CDR3 is TGTGCCAGCAGTTTACCCCCAGCGGGGGTTACTAGCACAGATACGCAGTATTTT. Encoded protein: CASSLPPAGVTSTDTQYF.

Only one count was recorded for this clone. The chain combines TRBV5-6 with TRBJ1-2, with 8 positions matching TRBD1. There are 12 residues in the CDR3. CDR1 is SGHDT, CDR2 YYEEEE, per germline. Trimming took 2 bases from V and 13 from J; bases not matched to a gene: 7. DNA of the CDR3: TGTGCCAGCAGCTTAACCGGGACAGGCGGCACCTTC. Its protein product is CASSLTGTGGTF.

A remark on this clone: Other nucleotide sequences in the sample specify the same CDR3. The chain uses TRBV5-1 and TRBJ1-1; no definite D call. Trimming stripped 1 base from V and 1 base from J, with 8 bases between. CDR3 length: 14 residues. CDR1 is SGHRS and CDR2 is YFSETQ in the germline V gene. This chain's CDR3 is CASSLSGQNTEAFF. The CDR3 nucleotides read TGCGCCAGCAGCTTGAGTGGCCAGAACACTGAAGCTTTCTTT.

This chain joins TRBV2 and TRBJ1-5; no clear D. Trimming cost V 3 bases and J 2 bases, with 5 bases left between them. Germline V CDR1 and CDR2: SNHLY, FYNNEI. The CDR3 is made up of 13 amino acids. CDR3 amino acids: CASSEGGNQPQHF. CDR3 bases: TGTGCCAGCAGTGAGGGCGGCAATCAGCCCCAGCATTTT.

The sample holds one count of this clone. The chain recombines TRBV11-2 with TRBJ2-3; TRBD2 agrees at 12 bases. The CDR3 extends over 14 amino acids. The V gene's germline CDR1 is SGHAT and CDR2 FQNNGV. The ends lost 5 bases at V and 5 bases at J; junction bases unmatched: 2. The CDR3, as DNA: TGTGCCAGCAGCCGACTAGCGGGAGAAGATACGCAGTATTTT. It specifies CASSRLAGEDTQYF. The full variable domain, rest sourced from reference TRBV11-2 and TRBJ2-3, is EAGVAQSPRYKIIEKRQSVAFWCNPISGHATLYWYQQILGQGPKLLIQFQNNGVVDDSQLPKDRFSAERLKGVDSTLKIQPAKLEDSAVYLCASSRLAGEDTQYFGPGTRLTVL.

This clone was counted only a few times. The rearrangement uses TRBV19 and TRBJ2-7, with TRBD2 matching 11 bases. This CDR3 spans 14 amino acids. Per the germline V gene, CDR1 is LNHDA and CDR2 is SQIVND (reference sequence). V lost 7 bases to trimming and J lost 1 base; unmatched junction nucleotides: 3. The CDR3 DNA follows: TGTGCCAGTAAGACTAGCGGGGTATCCTACGAGCAGTACTTC. This encodes CASKTSGVSYEQYF.

V usage is TRBV15 and J usage is TRBJ1-6; D remains unclear. Deletions cut 1 base from V and 5 bases from J, with 9 bases between. The CDR3 is 15 amino acids. Germline values: CDR1 LNHNV, CDR2 YYDKDF (reference sequence). The CDR3 nucleotides are TGTGCCACCAGCAGAGGAAGCGTAAATAATTCACCCCTCCACTTT. This gives the protein CATSRGSVNNSPLHF. Full variable domain (rest looked up from reference TRBV15 and TRBJ1-6): DAMVIQNPRYQVTQFGKPVTLSCSQTLNHNVMYWYQQKSSQAPKLLFHYYDKDFNNEADTPDNFQSRRPNTSFCFLDIRSPGLGDTAMYLCATSRGSVNNSPLHFGNGTRLTVT.

This clone has a handful of counts. The gene calls are TRBV7-9 and TRBJ1-1; weak D call: TRBD1 (6 bases). Trimming took off 1 base at V and 10 bases at J, with 16 bases between the two ends. Germline loops: CDR1 SEHNR, CDR2 FQNEAQ (reference sequence). The CDR3 is 14 amino acids. CDR3 nucleotide sequence: TGTGCCAGCAGCTTAGGGGGACAATGGAGTGTAGCTTTCTTT. It is translated as CASSLGGQWSVAFF.

This chain joins TRBV4-3 and TRBJ2-7; no clear D. This CDR3 region has 15 residues. Trimming took 1 base from V and 1 from J, leaving 11 bases between them. CDR1 and CDR2 (germline): LGHNA, YSLEER. The CDR3 region has the DNA TGCGCCAGCAGCCAAGGACACCTCAGGTCCTACGAGCAGTACTTC. This encodes CASSQGHLRSYEQYF.

The chain is built from TRBV5-1 and TRBJ2-5, with D unclear. Germline V lookup: CDR1 SGHRS, CDR2 YFSETQ. V gave up 0 bases and J gave up 1 base, with 4 bases separating them. The CDR3 loop spans 13 amino acids. The chain's CDR3 is CASSLDTQETQYF. Here the CDR3 DNA reads TGCGCCAGCAGCTTGGACACCCAAGAGACCCAGTACTTC.

This CDR3 reads CASSLAGSGTAVNTIYF. DNA of the CDR3: TGTGCCAGCAGCTTAGCTGGCTCCGGGACAGCAGTAAACACCATATATTTT. This chain connects TRBV7-2 to TRBJ1-3; 7 bases line up with TRBD1. The germline CDR1 and CDR2 sequences are SGHTA and FQGNSA. CDR3 length: 17 residues. With 0 bases clipped from V and 6 bases from J, the junction kept 11 bases outside the gene matches.